This T cell receptor beta chain was obtained from a study of regulatory T cells in long-lasting Graves disease. Study-wide points: Only peripheral blood was studied, not thyroid tissue.

As for time point: persistent/refractory GD, antithyroid drugs over 5 years with positive TRAb. Construction of the TCR library relied on RNA isolated from PBMCs. For TCR beta, libraries came from iRepertoire HTBI primers and Arm-PCR of CDR3 regions. TCRdb re-called the multiplex PCR reads with MiXCR, one entry per CDR3 protein. The profile shows 400,000 or so distinct CDR3 sequences, more than 20% of them singletons. About this clonotype itself: What it binds is not known.

The ends lost 1 base at V and 4 bases at J; junction bases unmatched: 5. Germline CDR1 and CDR2: MNHEY and SMNVEV (reference sequence). The CDR3 is 15 amino acids. This specimen consisted of peripheral blood mononuclear cells (PBMCs), obtained when the disease was refractory, from a patient treated with antithyroid drugs. The TCR comes from a female donor with Graves disease. V usage is TRBV27 and J usage is TRBJ1-2, with TRBD1 identical over 8 bases. The CDR3 region has the DNA TGTGCCAGCAGTTTATTCGGGACAGGACCCTATGGCTACACCTTC. Translation: CASSLFGTGPYGYTF.